This T cell receptor (beta chain) derives from a study of T cell responses to AZD1222 COVID-19 vaccine. Study findings and constraints: Across spike, vaccine-associated CD4 TCRs were found, dominant at 160-218 and 743-854.

CDR1 and CDR2 from the germline V gene are SGDLS and YYNGEE. The CDR3 consists of 16 residues. V was pared by 3 bases and J by 7 bases, with 17 bases between. A word on this clone: The antigen is not known.

The table came from immunoSEQ multiplex PCR; TCRdb's copy has only in-frame clones and leaves some out. The sample records over 120,000 clones, 90% to 95% being singletons. This specimen consisted of peripheral blood, obtained on day 0 of AZD1222 vaccination. This rearrangement joins TRBV9 to TRBJ1-6; D gene unclear. The origin of this receptor is an adult in good health. CDR3 region: CASSEWRLSGNSPLHF. DNA of the CDR3: TGTGCCAGCAGCGAGTGGAGGTTATCGGGGAATTCACCCCTCCACTTT.